Listed below are T cell receptor beta chains from one sample, sequenced in a study of lymphopenia after photon versus proton radiotherapy. Clones were read by immunoSEQ multiplex PCR, and TCRdb kept only the in-frame ones, dropping some. The data show fewer than 20,000 clones, with about nine tenths seen just once and more than 8.5% held by the top ten. The sample here was peripheral blood, taken from a patient treated with proton-based radiotherapy. These receptors all come from a man between 65 and 85 years old with pancreatic cancer. CDR3s leave out the opening cysteine and the closing phenylalanine or tryptophan. A D gene is named only where the DNA matches it firmly.

v_call,d_call,cdr3_length,j_call,cdr3_aa
TRBV19,TRBD1,13,TRBJ1-5,ASSLGQISNQPQH
TRBV11-2,TRBD2,14,TRBJ2-1,ASSPGGSRAYNEQF
TRBV25-1,.,13,TRBJ2-7,ANPTTGEARHEQY
TRBV2,.,16,TRBJ2-4,ASSSYRVGSPKKNIQY
TRBV10-1,.,11,TRBJ1-5,ASSEQGNQPQH
TRBV13,TRBD2,17,TRBJ2-2,ASSSTGLAGVANTGELF
TRBV2,TRBD2,14,TRBJ2-3,ASRATTSGRVDTQY
TRBV19,.,13,TRBJ2-3,ASSRDGSSTDTQY
TRBV10-3,TRBD1,13,TRBJ2-7,AIRDRDSESTSQY
TRBV6-1,.,12,TRBJ2-7,ASSAGQISYEQY
TRBV2,TRBD1,13,TRBJ1-2,ASSQTGSLGYGYT
TRBV7-2,.,13,TRBJ1-5,ASSLTGASNQPQH
TRBV10-1,TRBD1,15,TRBJ2-3,ASISRKRTGVTDTQY
TRBV11-2,.,11,TRBJ1-1,ASSLGVNTEAF
TRBV11-2,TRBD2,12,TRBJ2-4,ASSLRASGDIQY
TRBV7-3,.,12,TRBJ2-7,ASSLGGPTYEQY
TRBV6-5,.,11,TRBJ1-2,ASSYGATGGYT
TRBV7-3,.,14,TRBJ2-6,ASRVRRSSGANVLT
TRBV19,TRBD1,12,TRBJ1-1,ASRNQGAHAEAF
TRBV6-1,TRBD1,11,TRBJ1-2,ASRGGTGYGYT
TRBV19,TRBD1,13,TRBJ1-5,ASSNTGEGNQPQH
TRBV7-9,.,10,TRBJ2-2,ASSLSVGELF
TRBV12-5,.,13,TRBJ1-2,ASGLPIGQRHGYT
TRBV7-6,TRBD1,11,TRBJ2-7,ASSGQETYEQY
TRBV7-2,TRBD2,14,TRBJ2-5,ASSLVGTSGSETQY
TRBV15,TRBD1,12,TRBJ1-2,ATGIRQGERGYT
TRBV19,TRBD1,14,TRBJ2-1,ASSIDGTGGYNEQF
TRBV5-4,.,13,TRBJ1-4,ASSLGTATNEKLF
TRBV27,TRBD1,12,TRBJ2-7,ASSSRQGTHEQY
TRBV7-9,TRBD1,13,TRBJ1-4,ASSWWTGSNEKLF
TRBV27,TRBD1,12,TRBJ1-1,ASSSGQGATEAF
TRBV9,TRBD2,13,TRBJ2-1,ASSILAGSYNEQF
TRBV29-1,.,11,TRBJ2-2,SVETNVGGTLF
TRBV5-1,.,14,TRBJ2-3,ASSLTRGRGTDTQY
TRBV4-2,.,12,TRBJ2-5,ASSQDREGETQY
TRBV9,TRBD1,13,TRBJ1-2,ASSVVGGGTYGYT
TRBV6-1,.,11,TRBJ1-2,ASSDREYYGYT
TRBV19,.,14,TRBJ1-2,ASSTTLNPVGYGYT
TRBV18,.,12,TRBJ2-2,ASSPPARTGELF
TRBV4-1,TRBD1,14,TRBJ2-2,ASSQDRGQNTGELF
TRBV9,.,15,TRBJ2-1,ASSPRVSESSYNEQF
TRBV19,TRBD2,11,TRBJ2-5,ASSGSGVETQY
TRBV7-2,.,16,TRBJ1-1,ASSLVIAAAASNTEAF
TRBV27,.,12,TRBJ2-3,ASSLPGTTDTQY
TRBV5-1,.,16,TRBJ1-1,ASSLGLGQGGWEAEAF
TRBV6-1,.,12,TRBJ2-7,ASRGPIHPYEQY
TRBV6-5,.,14,TRBJ1-1,ASSSGSGGGNTEAF
TRBV27,.,15,TRBJ1-5,ASSPLQGRLGNQPQH
TRBV6-6,.,12,TRBJ1-1,ASSYPGGRTEAF
TRBV2,.,13,TRBJ1-4,ASSEPGGTNEKLF
TRBV19,.,11,TRBJ1-1,ASSINRDTEAF
TRBV5-1,.,11,TRBJ1-5,ASSYGSNQPQH
TRBV19,TRBD1,11,TRBJ1-1,ASSTTGDTEAF
TRBV7-2,.,14,TRBJ2-1,ASSLAGVGSYNEQF
TRBV10-3,TRBD1,13,TRBJ2-3,AISTRDRVIDTQY
TRBV9,.,11,TRBJ1-2,ASSFDGPYGYT
TRBV10-3,.,16,TRBJ2-1,AISESRSGPLSYNEQF
TRBV18,.,10,TRBJ1-2,ASSPLTYGYT
TRBV5-1,.,11,TRBJ1-1,ASSLEVNTEAF